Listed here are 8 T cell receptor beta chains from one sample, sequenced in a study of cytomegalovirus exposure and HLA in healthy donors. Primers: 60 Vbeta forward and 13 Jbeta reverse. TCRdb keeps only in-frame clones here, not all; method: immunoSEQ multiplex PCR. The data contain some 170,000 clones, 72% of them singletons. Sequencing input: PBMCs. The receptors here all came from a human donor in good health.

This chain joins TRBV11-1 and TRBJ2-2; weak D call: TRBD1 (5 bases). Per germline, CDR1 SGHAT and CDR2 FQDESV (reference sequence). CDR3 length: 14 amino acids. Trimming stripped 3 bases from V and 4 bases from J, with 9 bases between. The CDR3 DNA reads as TGTGCCAGCAGCTTTGCAGGGCGCACCGGGGAGCTGTTTTTT. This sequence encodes CASSFAGRTGELFF. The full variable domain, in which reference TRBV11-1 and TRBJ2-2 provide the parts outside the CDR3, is EAEVAQSPRYKITEKSQAVAFWCDPISGHATLYWYRQILGQGPELLVQFQDESVVDDSQLPKDRFSAERLKGVDSTLKIQPAELGDSAMYLCASSFAGRTGELFFGEGSRLTVL.

The CDR3 sequence: CASSARGFATNEKLFF. DNA for the CDR3: TGTGCCAGCAGCGCCAGGGGTTTTGCAACTAATGAAAAACTGTTTTTT. The chain carries TRBV9 and TRBJ1-4, with D perhaps TRBD1 (6 bases). The CDR3 sequence is 16 residues long. With 3 bases removed from V and 0 bases from J, the gap between germline ends came to 12 bases. Germline CDR1 is SGDLS and CDR2 is YYNGEE.

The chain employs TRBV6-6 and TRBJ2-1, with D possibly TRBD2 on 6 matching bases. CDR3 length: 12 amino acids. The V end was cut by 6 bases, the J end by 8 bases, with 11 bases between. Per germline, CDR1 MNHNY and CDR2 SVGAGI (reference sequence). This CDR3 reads CASRLIADEQFF. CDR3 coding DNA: TGTGCCAGCAGGTTGATAGCGGATGAGCAGTTCTTC.

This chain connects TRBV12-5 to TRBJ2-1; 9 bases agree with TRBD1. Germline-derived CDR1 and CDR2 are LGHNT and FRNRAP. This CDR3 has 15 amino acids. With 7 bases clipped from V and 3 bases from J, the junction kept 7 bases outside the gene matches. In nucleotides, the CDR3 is TGTGCTAGTGCCCCGGGACAGGGAGTCTACAATGAGCAGTTCTTC. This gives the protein CASAPGQGVYNEQFF.

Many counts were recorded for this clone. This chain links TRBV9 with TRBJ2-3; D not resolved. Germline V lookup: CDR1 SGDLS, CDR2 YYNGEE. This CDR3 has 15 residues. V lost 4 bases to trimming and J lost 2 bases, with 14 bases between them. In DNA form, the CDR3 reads TGTGCCAGCAGCCTAGGAACTACTCACACAGATACGCAGTATTTT. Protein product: CASSLGTTHTDTQYF.

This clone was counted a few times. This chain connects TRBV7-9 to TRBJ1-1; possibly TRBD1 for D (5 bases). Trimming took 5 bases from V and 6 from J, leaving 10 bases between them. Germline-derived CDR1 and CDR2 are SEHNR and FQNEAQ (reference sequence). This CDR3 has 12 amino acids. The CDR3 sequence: CASSHPGAEAFF. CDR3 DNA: TGTGCCAGCAGCCACCCGGGGGCTGAAGCTTTCTTT.

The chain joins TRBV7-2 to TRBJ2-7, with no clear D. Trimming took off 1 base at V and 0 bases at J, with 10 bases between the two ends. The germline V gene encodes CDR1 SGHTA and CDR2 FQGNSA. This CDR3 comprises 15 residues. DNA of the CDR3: TGTGCCAGCAGCTTAGTATTATCTCCCTCCTACGAGCAGTACTTC. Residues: CASSLVLSPSYEQYF.

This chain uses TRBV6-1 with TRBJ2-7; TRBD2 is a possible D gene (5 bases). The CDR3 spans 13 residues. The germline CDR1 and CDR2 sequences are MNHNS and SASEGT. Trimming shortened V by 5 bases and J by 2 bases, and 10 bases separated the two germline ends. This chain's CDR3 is CASSRDGTYEQYF. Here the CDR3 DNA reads TGTGCCAGCAGTCGCGACGGGACCTACGAGCAGTACTTC.